This TCR beta chain stems from a study of human T cells and chemical hapten exposure. Time point given: patch test 2, 6 weeks after DPC sensitization. The sample's treatment: therapeutic diphenylcyclopropenone sensitization with weekly scalp DPC. Ahead of each patch test application, blood was drawn. Every donor had alopecia and was 18 to 70 years old; all were suitable for DPC. In TCRdb, the RACE reads were re-called with MiXCR into one record per CDR3 protein. Among fewer than 85,000 distinct CDR3 sequences, roughly 10% were seen once, and the ten largest hold about 2.3%. Germline V gene sequence: CDR1 DFQATT, CDR2 SNEGSKA (reference sequence). V shed 2 bases and J shed 0 bases, with 8 bases lying between them. The length of the CDR3 is 15 residues.

Source: whole blood, taken in connection with sensitization to the hapten diphenylcyclopropenone (DPC). The TCR sequence derives from a woman in her twenties or thirties with alopecia areata. Some clones in this sample may be carry-over from other donors' samples. The V gene is TRBV20-1, the J gene TRBJ1-6; D is unclear. CDR3 region: CSARRQSSYNSPLHF. As DNA, the CDR3 is TGCAGTGCTAGACGGCAGAGCTCCTATAATTCACCCCTCCACTTT.